This T cell receptor (beta chain) was found in a study of vaccination effects on CD4 cells after COVID-19. Around day 10 of culture, CD4+ T cells were separated out. Two-dose vaccination with either BNT162b2 or mRNA-1273 was given to the participants. The V gene lost 2 bases and the J gene lost 6 bases, with 14 bases spanning the gap. Per the germline V gene, CDR1 is MNHNS and CDR2 is SASEGT. The CDR3 contains 15 residues. Remarks on this clone: Its antigen is undetermined.

Clones were read by immunoSEQ multiplex PCR, and TCRdb kept only the in-frame ones, dropping some. The table includes some 66,000 clones, roughly 80% detected once. This clonotype originated in a human donor who received a COVID-19 vaccine. Sequenced here: CD4+ T cells from PBMCs cultured without peptide, sampled after COVID-19 vaccination. This chain connects TRBV6-1 to TRBJ1-5; tentatively, D is TRBD1 (5 bases). The CDR3 reads CASSESGRVVQPQHF. The CDR3 DNA is TGTGCCAGCAGTGAAAGCGGCAGGGTGGTTCAGCCCCAGCATTTT.